This entry describes one T cell receptor beta chain. Its antigen has not been determined. No much larger clone exists at a distance of one base, and base qualities are not known. This entry comes from a study of T cell responses to AZD1222 COVID-19 vaccine (dated by TCRdb to about 2021). Turning to the overall study: TCR sequencing covered 233 trial participants: nearly 210 given two doses of AZD1222 and around 26 given two doses of MenACWY control vaccine. Trial participants were enrolled by age into 18-55, 56-69 and 70-plus year subgroups, with about 150, 27 and 61 TCR-sequenced participants respectively.

General conclusions and limits of the study: Vaccine-associated CD4 TCRs spanned the whole spike protein, with dominant responses in regions 160-218 and 743-854. Conclusions about previously exposed vaccinees are limited, since just 5 to 7 AZD1222 recipients were seropositive for SARS-CoV-2 at baseline. The 56-69-year group was small, and its depth increase did not reach significance, likely because of low power. Participants were mostly white British and included more females than males, and it was suggested by the authors that clonal diversity may have been underestimated. Because no day 14 peak-response samples were available, repertoires were characterized only after the peak T cell response. Spike-specific TCR breadth and depth rose significantly after two AZD1222 doses compared with day 0 and with MenACWY recipients. Nearly half of unique spike-specific TCRs reportedly recognized epitopes outside regions mutated in the B.1.351 and B.1.1.7 variants.

The time point label of this sample denotes: about 28 days (+/-7) after the second vaccine dose. AZD1222 recipients whose second dose came at about 4 weeks and those whose second dose came at about 12 weeks were combined into one group, since spike-specific TCR depth and breadth did not differ between the two schedules. The vaccinee samples were drawn from two UK trials, COV001 and COV002, one of which was a single-blind randomized controlled phase 2/3 trial testing AZD1222 (ChAdOx1 nCoV-19) in healthy adults. For TCRbeta chain sequencing, PBMC samples from trial participants were taken at day 0 and at day 28 after the second dose. Ends trimmed: V by 5 bases, J by 2 bases; bases unmatched to a gene: 4. The CDR1 and CDR2 encoded by the germline V gene are SGHTS and YDEGEE. The CDR3, from cysteine to phenylalanine, totals 16 residues. Of all the DNA, just the CDR3 is kept, 48 bases in frame from base 1.

The CDR3 regions of human TCRbeta chains were subjected to immunosequencing. As for the original processing: TCRs in the repertoires were compared against a reference library of SARS-CoV-2-specific TCRs that had been generated with the MIRA antigen-specificity platform. Breadth meant the fraction of unique TCRs that were SARS-CoV-2-associated, whereas depth meant the fraction of total T cells that were SARS-CoV-2-associated. Using the MIRA data, each spike-specific TCR was assigned both to the spike region to which the TCR was reactive and to a CD4 or CD8 class. Log10-transformed breadth and depth values were compared by one-way ANOVA with Sidak's multiple comparisons tests. Sourced from immuneACCESS, this table was stored by TCRdb with only in-frame sequences that have V and J called. A share of the clones is absent; for the studies checked, an unresolved V gene accounts for under half, and the remainder has no known explanation. That table gives V, J and clone size, and the DNA gave D and trimming. Present in this sample are tens of thousands of clones, around 88% of which were seen just once. The ten largest clones take up around 7% of the sample.

The chain is made from TRBV5-8 and TRBJ2-1; 13 nucleotides in the junction match TRBD2. Sample: peripheral blood, taken 28 days after the second AZD1222 dose. The clonotype was recovered from an adult who received the AZD1222 COVID-19 vaccine. The CDR3 protein: CASSYGLAGAYNEQFF. The DNA sequence is TGTGCCAGCAGTTACGGACTAGCGGGAGCCTACAATGAGCAGTTCTTC.